A selection of T cell receptor beta chains follows, all from one sample in a study of cytomegalovirus exposure and HLA in healthy donors. The protocol was immunoSEQ multiplex PCR, while the TCRdb copy is restricted to in-frame clones and leaves out a portion. Of about 130,000 clones listed, around 86% are singletons. Sample: PBMCs. These receptor sequences come from a woman aged 18-29 years in good health and CMV-seronegative. Each CDR3 is given without its conserved first and last residue. The order of the fields is CDR3 protein, V gene, J gene.

ASSLVPSGGPKNIQY	TRBV7-9	TRBJ2-4
AWGPHSNQPQH	TRBV30	TRBJ1-5
ASSLGTSGMYEQY	TRBV18	TRBJ2-7
ASSLALPTSGRNEQF	TRBV7-6	TRBJ2-1
ASSLAGTSGSYEQY	TRBV5-6	TRBJ2-7
ASSLFVAYEQY	TRBV28	TRBJ2-7
ASSRGQGSTGELF	TRBV19	TRBJ2-2
ASSLRQGAGGELF	TRBV19	TRBJ2-2
ASSQVEAVRGTEAF	TRBV4-2	TRBJ1-1
ASRPRTGSSYNEQF	TRBV27	TRBJ2-1
ASSGADYGYT	TRBV6-6	TRBJ1-2
ASGQNTEAF	TRBV6-5	TRBJ1-1
SVEAGVSVVGGSSYNEQF	TRBV29-1	TRBJ2-1
ASSKISELGGGRSYEQY	TRBV21-1	TRBJ2-7
ASSRLRTSGSQTAYEQY	TRBV11-2	TRBJ2-7
ASSLVGGKDEQF	TRBV5-1	TRBJ2-1
ASSIGFGSGNYGYT	TRBV19	TRBJ1-2
ASSYPRTFGAYEQY	TRBV7-2	TRBJ2-7
ASSLVGLAGYNEQF	TRBV7-9	TRBJ2-1
ASSSNRDNEKLF	TRBV28	TRBJ1-4
ASSFTAGANVLT	TRBV11-2	TRBJ2-6
ASSPDLDRAPEAF	TRBV5-8	TRBJ1-1
ASSAPGLINQPQH	TRBV6-6	TRBJ1-5
ASGLEPGREQY	TRBV12-5	TRBJ2-7
ASSRGEGITDTQY	TRBV5-8	TRBJ2-3
ASAESGLFGEQY	TRBV7-9	TRBJ2-7
ASSEEGGGNYGYT	TRBV6-1	TRBJ1-2
ASSVGGQGVYQETQY	TRBV25-1	TRBJ2-5